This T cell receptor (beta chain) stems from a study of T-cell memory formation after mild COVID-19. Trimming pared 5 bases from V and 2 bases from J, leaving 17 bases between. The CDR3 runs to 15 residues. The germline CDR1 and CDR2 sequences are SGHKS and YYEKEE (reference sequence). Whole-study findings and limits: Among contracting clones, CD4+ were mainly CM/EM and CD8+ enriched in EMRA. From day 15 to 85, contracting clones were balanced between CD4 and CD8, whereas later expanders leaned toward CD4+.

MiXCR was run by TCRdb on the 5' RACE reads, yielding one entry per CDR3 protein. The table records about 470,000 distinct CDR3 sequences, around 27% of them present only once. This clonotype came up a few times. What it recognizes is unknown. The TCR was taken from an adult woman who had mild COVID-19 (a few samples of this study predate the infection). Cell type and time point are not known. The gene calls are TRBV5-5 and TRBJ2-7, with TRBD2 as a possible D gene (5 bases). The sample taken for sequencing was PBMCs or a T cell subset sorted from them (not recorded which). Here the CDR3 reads CASSFLGARAYEQYF. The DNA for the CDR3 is TGTGCCAGCAGTTTTCTGGGAGCAAGGGCCTACGAGCAGTACTTC.